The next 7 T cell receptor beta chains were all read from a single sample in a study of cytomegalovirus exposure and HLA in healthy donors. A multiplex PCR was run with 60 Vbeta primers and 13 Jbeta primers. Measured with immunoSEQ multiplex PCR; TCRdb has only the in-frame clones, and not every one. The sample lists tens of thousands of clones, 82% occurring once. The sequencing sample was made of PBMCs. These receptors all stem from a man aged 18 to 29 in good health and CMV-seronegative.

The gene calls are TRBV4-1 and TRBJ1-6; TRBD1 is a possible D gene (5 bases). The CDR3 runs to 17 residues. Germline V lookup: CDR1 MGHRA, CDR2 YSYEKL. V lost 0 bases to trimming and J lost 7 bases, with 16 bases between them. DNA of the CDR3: TGCGCCAGCAGCCAAGACGGACAAGGCAGGGCCAATTCACCCCTCCACTTT. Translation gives CASSQDGQGRANSPLHF.

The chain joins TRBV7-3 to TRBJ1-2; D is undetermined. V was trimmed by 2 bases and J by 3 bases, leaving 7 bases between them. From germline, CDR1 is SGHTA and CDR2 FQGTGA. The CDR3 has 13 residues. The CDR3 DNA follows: TGTGCCAGCAGCTTATCGGGAGACTATGGCTACACCTTC. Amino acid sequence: CASSLSGDYGYTF.

CDR3 amino acids: CASSLEGVGNQPQHF. DNA of the CDR3: TGCGCCAGCAGCTTGGAAGGGGTTGGCAATCAGCCCCAGCATTTT. This chain uses TRBV5-1 with TRBJ1-5, with D tentatively TRBD1 (5 bases). This CDR3 contains 15 residues. The germline CDR1 and CDR2 sequences are SGHRS and YFSETQ. V was clipped by 0 bases and J by 2 bases, with 9 bases between them.

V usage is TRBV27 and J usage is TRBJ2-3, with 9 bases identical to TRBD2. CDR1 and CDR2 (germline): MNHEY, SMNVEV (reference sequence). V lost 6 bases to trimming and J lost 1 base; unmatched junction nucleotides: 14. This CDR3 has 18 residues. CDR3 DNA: TGTGCCAGCAGATCGGCCGGGACTAGCTGGTCGGGCACAGATACGCAGTATTTT. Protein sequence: CASRSAGTSWSGTDTQYF.

The CDR3 spells CASTAQGAVREKLFF. The CDR3 DNA sequence: TGTGCCAGCACGGCCCAGGGGGCTGTTCGCGAAAAACTGTTTTTT. This sequence joins TRBV2 and TRBJ1-4; 8 nucleotides line up with TRBD1. Trimming cost V 7 bases and J 8 bases; bases outside gene matches: 12. This CDR3 spans 15 amino acids. Per germline, CDR1 SNHLY and CDR2 FYNNEI.

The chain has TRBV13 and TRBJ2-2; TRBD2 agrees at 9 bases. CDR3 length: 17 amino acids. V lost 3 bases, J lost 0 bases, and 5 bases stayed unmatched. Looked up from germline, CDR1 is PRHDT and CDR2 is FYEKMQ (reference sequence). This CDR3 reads CASSLAGGGPNTGELFF. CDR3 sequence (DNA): TGTGCCAGCAGCTTGGCGGGAGGGGGGCCGAACACCGGGGAGCTGTTTTTT.

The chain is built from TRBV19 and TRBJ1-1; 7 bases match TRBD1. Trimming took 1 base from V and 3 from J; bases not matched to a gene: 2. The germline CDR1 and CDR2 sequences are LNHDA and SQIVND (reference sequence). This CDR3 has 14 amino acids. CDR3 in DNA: TGTGCCAGTAGTATAGGGACAGGCCACACTGAAGCTTTCTTT. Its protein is CASSIGTGHTEAFF.